Described below is a single TCR beta chain sequence and its context. Its antigen is still unknown. Base-call qualities are not available, and no considerably larger clone is one nucleotide away. Donors were healthy HIV-negative adults with no recently reported acute infections or vaccinations. All donors were Caucasian adults living in Nashville, Tennessee, USA. CD4+ T cells were enriched by magnetic negative selection, after which naive cells were positively selected on CD45RA and the negative fraction was taken as the memory subset. After blood collection by leukapheresis, PBMCs were isolated using Ficoll-Histopaque density gradient centrifugation and then cryopreserved in the vapor phase of liquid nitrogen. Analytical flow cytometry was used to check the purity and quantity of every magnetically sorted T cell population. Genomic DNA was isolated from every sorted fraction and measured by UV absorbance on a Nanodrop 2000c.

This sample is drawn from a study of shared clonotypes between healthy human individuals (dated by TCRdb to about 2020). About the investigation overall: The cohort included a few men and a couple of women between 18 and 49 years of age. Each donor's leukapheresis produced roughly between roughly 0.85 and 9.5 billion PBMCs. To increase sequencing depth and limit assay-specific biases, different laboratories used diverse techniques to prepare libraries and sequence TCR repertoires. For each donor, three plates each were used for CD4 naive and CD4 memory, two plates were used for CD8 naive, and one plate was used for CD8 memory. To estimate repertoire size and how much clonotypes are shared between individuals, the study performed deep sequencing of blood TCR repertoires from a few healthy adults. General study outcomes and caveats: When a handful of donors were compared, the shared fraction of clonotypes was roughly 5% for naive CD4, more than 3% for naive CD8, roughly 2.3% for memory CD4, and 0.4% for memory CD8. Because the study included only a small number of donors, the genetic and exposure-history diversity represented was limited. Compared with non-shared clonotypes, the clonotypes found in all four sorted-subset donors had higher generation probabilities. Even with the large sequencing depth, rarefaction of the sorted-subset datasets indicated that sequencing was incomplete. Based on pairwise subsampling, the degree of clonotype sharing among donors was expected to be affected by sequencing depth. Estimated clonotype richness was generally larger for naive than for memory subsets. Sampling was limited to blood, and TCR repertoires in tissue likely differ from TCR repertoires in blood.

Trimming takes 3 bases from V and 0 bases from J, and the germline ends sit 7 bases apart. CDR1 and CDR2, looked up from the germline V gene (reference sequence), are SGHNT and YYREEE. The CDR3 measures 15 amino acids from cysteine to phenylalanine. Only the CDR3 DNA stays, 45 bases, in frame from base 1. TCR CDR3 regions were amplified from genomic DNA by multiplex PCR using the deep immunoSEQ assay. Genomic DNA extracted from each cell subset was distributed evenly over all wells of several immunoSEQ 96-well plates, and each plate served as one replicate. For sorted subsets, about 0.2 ug genomic DNA, equal to about 30,000 T cell genomes, was loaded into each replicate PCR. Purified libraries were measured with a Qubit 3.0 fluorometer, size-checked on a Bioanalyzer 2100, and measured again with the KAPA Library Quantification kit. Each immunoSEQ 96-well plate was sequenced on its own single-read 150-cycle Illumina NextSeq 550 flow cell. From the authors' description of their analysis: Because the immunoSEQ output held only junctional sequences and lacked quality scores, the filtering could not match the filtering applied to full-length reads. Sequences were annotated with PyIR, a Python wrapper for IgBLAST v1.9, and V/J genes and CDR3 were assigned using IMGT germline references. Reads with weak V/J assignments (E-value above 1e-6), missing CDR3, stop codons, out-of-frame junctions, or ambiguous translated residues were removed. V3J clonotypes were defined by identical inferred V gene, J gene, and CDR3 amino acid sequence. Percentage overlap between repertoires was calculated by dividing the number of shared unique clonotypes by the size of the smaller repertoire. Three approaches were used to assess repertoire richness: RTK rarefaction, the Chao1 estimator, and Recon v2.1 estimates of unobserved clonotypes. Generation probabilities were computed with OLGA for all TCRbeta clonotypes obtained by the gDNA method from four donors. TCRdb re-hosts the immuneACCESS table, in-frame sequences only. Its copies lack some clones; in the studies checked, an unresolved V gene accounts for under half of them, and the cause for the rest is not known. V and J calls and clone size are as listed in that table; D and trimming were resolved from the DNA. The sample table contains around 2.5 million clones; only one count was recorded for under 95% of them. The ten largest clones represent roughly 0.39% of the sample.

Sequenced sample: naive CD4+ T cells from PBMCs. The label giving this sample's cell subset or site can be read as: CD45RA+ positively selected. This TCR was sampled from a man between 18 and 35 years old in good health. Some clones in this sample may be carry-over from other donors' samples. Recombination joined TRBV5-4 with TRBJ2-6; the D gene assignment is ambiguous. The DNA reads TGTGCCAGCAGCTCTGCAAGCTCTGGGGCCAACGTCCTGACTTTC. It is translated as CASSSASSGANVLTF.